One and the same sample provided the 19 T cell receptor beta chains below, sequenced in a study of a mutant IDH1 vaccine in newly diagnosed glioma. Noted time point: baseline, week 1 (first vaccination visit). As for treatment: pre-vaccination baseline after standard-of-care therapy. Some clones are missing from TCRdb's copy, which holds only in-frame ones; the method was immunoSEQ multiplex PCR. The sample has tens of thousands of clones; about four fifths are singletons. The starting material was PBMCs, obtained from a glioma patient treated with radiotherapy, temozolomide or both. Source of these receptors: a woman between 45 and 60 years old with glioma.

This rearrangement joins TRBV19 to TRBJ1-2, with D unresolved. The CDR3 length is 13 residues. V shed 5 bases and J shed 6 bases, with 13 bases lying between them. In germline, CDR1 is LNHDA, CDR2 SQIVND (reference sequence). This chain's CDR3 is CASSHRSRDGYTF. The CDR3 bases are TGTGCCAGTAGTCATCGGTCGAGGGATGGCTACACCTTC.

V gene TRBV30 combines with J gene TRBJ1-2, with D maybe TRBD1 (6 bases). CDR3 length equals 14 residues. Germline V lookup: CDR1 GTSNPN, CDR2 SVGIG (reference sequence). Trimming cost V 1 base and J 4 bases, with 13 bases left between them. CDR3 sequence reads: CAWSEGHVLYGYTF. CDR3 coding DNA: TGTGCCTGGAGTGAGGGACACGTTCTCTATGGCTACACCTTC. Drawing the rest from reference TRBV30 and TRBJ1-2, the complete variable domain is SQTIHQWPATLVQPVGSPLSLECTVEGTSNPNLYWYRQAAGRGLQLLFYSVGIGQISSEVPQNLSASRPQDRQFILSSKKLLLSDSGFYLCAWSEGHVLYGYTFGSGTRLTVV.

The chain uses TRBV7-2 and TRBJ2-2, with 7 bases that match TRBD1. Trimming removed 3 bases from V and 6 bases from J; junction bases left unmatched: 10. Germline V lookup: CDR1 SGHTA, CDR2 FQGNSA. This CDR3 comprises 16 residues. The CDR3 reads CASSFLPGQRAGELFF. The DNA for the CDR3 is TGTGCCAGCAGCTTTTTACCGGGACAGAGAGCCGGGGAGCTGTTTTTT.

This chain connects TRBV7-9 to TRBJ1-5, with D perhaps TRBD1 (5 bases). Germline V gene sequence: CDR1 SEHNR, CDR2 FQNEAQ (reference sequence). V was trimmed by 3 bases and J by 3 bases, leaving 9 bases between them. This CDR3 is 14 amino acids long. The CDR3 DNA reads as TGTGCCAGCAGCTTCCAGGGCCTCAATCAGCCCCAGCATTTT. Residues: CASSFQGLNQPQHF.

The chain is built from TRBV10-3 and TRBJ2-5; 9 nucleotides match TRBD2. The CDR3 extends over 15 amino acids. The V segment lost 6 bases and the J segment 2 bases; nucleotides outside the gene matches: 7. Germline CDR1 and CDR2: ENHRY and SYGVKD. CDR3 region: CAIRETSGSQETQYF. In DNA form, the CDR3 reads TGTGCCATCAGAGAGACTAGCGGTTCACAAGAGACCCAGTACTTC.

CDR3 bases: TGTGCCAGCAGCTGGACTAGCGGAAGCACAGATACGCAGTATTTT. This encodes CASSWTSGSTDTQYF. This chain links TRBV7-2 with TRBJ2-3, with TRBD2 matching 10 bases. Germline V gene data show CDR1 as SGHTA and CDR2 as FQGNSA. This CDR3 is 15 amino acids long. V shed 4 bases and J 0 bases; nucleotides not matched to a gene: 1.

The chain recombines TRBV9 with TRBJ2-1, with 8 bases that match TRBD2. V trimming: 0 bases; J trimming: 6 bases; junction bases outside the gene matches: 5. CDR3 length equals 15 residues. Germline V CDR1 and CDR2: SGDLS, YYNGEE. The CDR3 reads CASSVGGGWGNEQFF. The CDR3 nucleotides are TGTGCCAGCAGCGTAGGCGGGGGGTGGGGCAATGAGCAGTTCTTC.

The genes are TRBV15 and TRBJ1-6; the D is unclear. Germline loops: CDR1 LNHNV, CDR2 YYDKDF (reference sequence). V was shortened by 0 bases and J by 11 bases, with 17 bases between the two germline ends. The CDR3 spans 16 residues. The CDR3 loop reads CATSRDQGSLGTPLHF. The CDR3 bases are TGTGCCACCAGCAGAGATCAAGGAAGCCTGGGGACACCCCTCCACTTT.

The chain recombines TRBV6-1 with TRBJ1-1; D gene unclear. Trimming removed 1 base at V and 1 base at J, with 10 bases between. The CDR3 length is 15 residues. Germline CDR1 and CDR2: MNHNS and SASEGT. The CDR3 loop is CASSEEVGRNTEAFF. The CDR3 nucleotides read TGTGCCAGCAGTGAAGAGGTAGGGAGGAACACTGAAGCTTTCTTT.

A single count supports this clone. The rearrangement links TRBV6-5 to TRBJ1-4; D gene unclear. V was pared by 10 bases and J by 8 bases, with 11 bases between. This CDR3 comprises 11 residues. The germline V gene encodes CDR1 MNHEY and CDR2 SVGAGI. The CDR3 spells CATGAGEKLFF. Here the CDR3 DNA reads TGTGCCACTGGAGCGGGGGAAAAACTGTTTTTT.

The sample holds a few counts of this clone. The CDR3 coding sequence is TGTGCCAGCAGCCCCTCCCTTGGGGGCACCGGGGAGCTGTTTTTT. Amino acid sequence: CASSPSLGGTGELFF. This chain uses TRBV7-3 with TRBJ2-2; D might be TRBD1 or TRBD2, each matching 5 bases. This CDR3 comprises 15 residues. V gave up 5 bases and J gave up 4 bases, with 14 bases separating them. Per the germline V gene, CDR1 is SGHTA and CDR2 is FQGTGA.

This clone appeared a single time. This chain connects TRBV5-1 to TRBJ1-4; D remains unclear. The germline gives CDR1 SGHRS, CDR2 YFSETQ. With 4 bases removed from V and 6 bases from J, the gap between germline ends came to 16 bases. The CDR3 spans 15 residues. The CDR3 nucleotides are TGCGCCAGCAGCGCTACGAGCTCGCGGGATGAAAAACTGTTTTTT. This encodes CASSATSSRDEKLFF.

The V gene is TRBV6-5, the J gene TRBJ1-2; 9 nucleotides agree with TRBD1. V trimming: 4 bases; J trimming: 2 bases; junction bases outside the gene matches: 5. Germline loops: CDR1 MNHEY, CDR2 SVGAGI. There are 15 residues in the CDR3. In nucleotides, the CDR3 is TGTGCCAGCAGTTTCGGGACAGGGAGAAACTATGGCTACACCTTC. It specifies CASSFGTGRNYGYTF.

The V and J genes are TRBV7-8 and TRBJ2-7; either TRBD1 or TRBD2 may supply D (5 bases each). Trimming took 3 bases from V and 6 from J, leaving 27 bases between them. From germline, CDR1 is SGHVS and CDR2 FQNEAQ. The CDR3 loop spans 18 amino acids. For the CDR3, the DNA is TGTGCCAGCAGCTTTTCTGGGCACCGCTTATTAGGGGCGGGCGAGCAGTACTTC. Protein product: CASSFSGHRLLGAGEQYF.

The CDR3 loop reads CASSEAYGSRATNYGYTF. The CDR3, as DNA: TGTGCCAGCAGTGAAGCGTACGGATCCAGGGCAACTAACTATGGCTACACCTTC. The chain has TRBV6-1 and TRBJ1-2; D perhaps matches TRBD1 (5 bases). The CDR3 is 18 residues long. Between the trimmed V and J ends, which lost 0 bases and 0 bases, there was a span of 17 bases. Germline V lookup: CDR1 MNHNS, CDR2 SASEGT.

This chain joins TRBV21-1 and TRBJ1-4; TRBD1 is the table's D call and was not checked against the DNA. TRBV21-1 is flagged as a pseudogene. CDR3 length: 14 amino acids. CDR3 amino acids: CARGTGTGLEKLFF. CDR3 sequence (DNA): TGTGCCAGGGGGACCGGGACAGGGCTTGAAAAACTGTTTTTT.

CDR3 nucleotides: TGTGCCAGCAGCCCTAGGGGACTAGCGGCCGTCGGGGAGCTGTTTTTT. It encodes CASSPRGLAAVGELFF. The chain employs TRBV6-4 and TRBJ2-2; 11 bases are shared with TRBD2. CDR1 and CDR2 from the germline V gene are MRHNA and SNTAGT. Unmatched junction bases numbered 10, after V lost 6 bases and J lost 7 bases. The length of the CDR3 is 16 residues.

The CDR3, as DNA: TGCAGTGGCGACAGGGAAGGCTACACCTTC. This gives the protein CSGDREGYTF. The rearrangement joins TRBV20-1 to TRBJ1-2, with 7 bases that match TRBD1. Germline CDR1 and CDR2: DFQATT and SNEGSKA (reference sequence). This CDR3 region has 10 residues. The ends lost 7 bases at V and 8 bases at J; junction bases unmatched: 4.

The V gene is TRBV9, the J gene TRBJ2-1; D perhaps matches TRBD2 (5 bases). The V end lost 4 bases, the J end lost 10 bases, and 12 bases lay between the germline ends. Germline CDR1 and CDR2: SGDLS and YYNGEE. This CDR3 is built from 12 residues. Here the CDR3 reads CASSFDPGEQFF. CDR3 in DNA: TGTGCCAGCAGCTTCGACCCGGGAGAGCAGTTCTTC.